This TCR beta chain was recorded in a study of patients and donors after allogeneic stem cell transplantation. TCRdb independently ran MiXCR on the RT-PCR reads; one entry per CDR3 protein. The sample records some 200,000 distinct CDR3 sequences, 35% to 50% being singletons. The CDR3 has 16 amino acids. V gave up 3 bases and J gave up 1 base; unmatched junction bases: 5. CDR1 and CDR2 from the germline V gene are LGHNA and YNFKEQ. The chain has TRBV4-2 and TRBJ1-1; TRBD1 agrees at 10 bases. This clonotype was obtained from a human donor who was either an allogeneic HSCT recipient or a stem cell or donor lymphocyte infusion donor (not recorded which). It is not recorded whose cells these are; they may come from a transplant donor. Specimen: blood, either unsorted or a sorted T cell fraction (not recorded which). CDR3: CASSQYDRGQNTEAFF. CDR3 DNA: TGTGCCAGCAGCCAGTACGACAGGGGGCAGAACACTGAAGCTTTCTTT.